This T cell receptor (beta chain) was identified during a study of human T cells and chemical hapten exposure (dated by TCRdb to the early 2020s). For context, the study as a whole: For sensitization, 2% DPC in acetone was applied to a 2 cm by 2 cm area of upper inner arm skin. Patients additionally received weekly therapeutic DPC doses to the scalp throughout the approximately 25-week study period. Blood samples were taken from patients before sensitization (week 0) and at 2, 6 and about 24 weeks after DPC sensitization. Nearly 30 alopecia patients provided blood for TCR sequencing at one to four time points (pre-sensitization, 2, 6 and 24 weeks). Most of the patients in the cohort were female, and the cohort covered alopecia areata with under or over 50% scalp involvement, alopecia totalis and alopecia universalis. The study tracked peripheral blood TCR repertoire changes in vivo during primary and secondary sensitization to the hapten diphenylcyclopropenone (DPC) in alopecia patients. Patch testing on the upper back used Finn chambers containing 0.01% DPC, with scoring done after 6 days according to International Contact Dermatitis Research Group standards. Libraries were pooled for sequencing, and per-sample TCR yields varied mainly because of small differences in library volumes within the pool. Results and caveats for the whole study, not just this receptor: Patch test score correlated positively with the number of PT1 expanded TCRs, reaching significance at thresholds 8, 16 and 32 but not at 4. The number of TCRs above 1 in 1000 frequency did not change with DPC sensitization; there was no evidence of global repertoire structure alterations. Expanded TCRs formed significantly more large CDR3 similarity clusters than pre-sensitization or healthy control sets, consistent with antigen-driven responses. Repeated subsampling changed both the strength of the expansion versus patch-test correlation and the threshold at which the correlation became significant. Because all patients had alopecia, a presumed autoimmune disease, the immune response of the patients might differ from that of healthy individuals.

In the germline V gene, CDR1 corresponds to SGHVS and CDR2 to FNYEAQ. V gives up 0 bases and J gives up 4 bases, and the segment between their germline ends measures 6 bases. Taken from cysteine to phenylalanine, the CDR3 has 13 residues. Only the CDR3 part of the read is kept: 39 bases, read in frame from the first base. The library was prepared using RACE. TCRdb names NextSeq 500 as the instrument used. During library preparation, unique molecular identifiers were attached to individual cDNA molecules so that TCRs could be counted in a quantitative, reproducible way. From each blood RNA sample, both TCR alpha and TCR beta chains were sequenced. As for the original processing: A median of about 87,000 TCRs per sample was observed, with a range of 23,224 to 690,600. The Decombinator software suite was used to annotate V, J and CDR3 in the TCR reads. For PS versus PT1 abundance plots, all samples were subsampled to the same number of TCRs (28,000). TCRs were defined as expanded if absent before sensitization and observed at least eight times at the 2-week time point. Clones were called with MiXCR by TCRdb after fastp trimmed the public reads at Q25, and only in-frame beta chains were retained. Entries are consolidated by CDR3 protein sequence, retaining the most common genes and DNA. The authors' filters were not applied to this entry. The sample includes under 100,000 distinct CDR3 sequences, with roughly 11% observed a single time. About 3% of the sample belongs to the ten largest clones.

Read against the paper, the sample's time point label means: patch test 2, 6 weeks after DPC sensitization. The treatment or condition label, read with the paper, signifies: therapeutic diphenylcyclopropenone sensitization with weekly scalp DPC. At every patch-test visit, the blood draw took place before the patch test was put on. Patients were eligible if aged 18 to 70, diagnosed with alopecia and judged suitable for DPC therapy, and pregnant patients were excluded. Total RNA was extracted from unfractionated whole blood that had been collected in Tempus Blood RNA tubes. This clonotype was recorded at least ten times. It lacks a known antigen. Nothing much larger sits one base from this clone, and base qualities are not available.

This TCR was recovered from a middle-aged woman with alopecia areata. Some clones in this sample may be carry-over from other donors' samples. The material was whole blood, obtained in connection with sensitization to the hapten diphenylcyclopropenone (DPC). Recombination connected TRBV7-6 to TRBJ1-1, with the identity of the D gene unclear. The base sequence is TGTGCCAGCAGCTTAGCCGGGCCCACTGAAGCTTTCTTT. It is translated as CASSLAGPTEAFF. With the rest looked up from the reference TRBV7-6 and TRBJ1-1 genes rather than sequenced, the full variable domain is GAGVSQSPRYKVTKRGQDVALRCDPISGHVSLYWYRQALGQGPEFLTYFNYEAQQDKSGLPNDRFSAERPEGSISTLTIQRTEQRDSAMYRCASSLAGPTEAFFGQGTRLTVV.